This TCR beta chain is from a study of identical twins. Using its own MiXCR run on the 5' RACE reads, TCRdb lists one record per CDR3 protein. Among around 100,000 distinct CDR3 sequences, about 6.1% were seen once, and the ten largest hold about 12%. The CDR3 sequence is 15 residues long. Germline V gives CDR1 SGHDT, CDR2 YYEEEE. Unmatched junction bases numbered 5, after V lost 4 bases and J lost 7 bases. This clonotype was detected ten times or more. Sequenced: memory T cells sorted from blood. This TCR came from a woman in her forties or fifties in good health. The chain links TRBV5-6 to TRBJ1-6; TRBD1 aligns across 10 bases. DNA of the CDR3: TGTGCCAGCAGCGCCGGACAGGGGGAAAATTCACCCCTCCACTTT. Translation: CASSAGQGENSPLHF.